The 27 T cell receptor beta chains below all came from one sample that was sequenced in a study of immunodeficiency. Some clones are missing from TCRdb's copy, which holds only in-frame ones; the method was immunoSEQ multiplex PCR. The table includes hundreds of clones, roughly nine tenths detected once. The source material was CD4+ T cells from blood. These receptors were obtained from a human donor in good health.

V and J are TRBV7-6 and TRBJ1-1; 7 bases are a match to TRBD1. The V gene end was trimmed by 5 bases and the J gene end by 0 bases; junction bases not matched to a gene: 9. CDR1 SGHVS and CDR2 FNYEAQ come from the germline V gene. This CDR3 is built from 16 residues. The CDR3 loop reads CASSPSWGTVNTEAFF. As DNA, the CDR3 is TGTGCCAGCAGCCCCTCGTGGGGGACAGTGAACACTGAAGCTTTCTTT.

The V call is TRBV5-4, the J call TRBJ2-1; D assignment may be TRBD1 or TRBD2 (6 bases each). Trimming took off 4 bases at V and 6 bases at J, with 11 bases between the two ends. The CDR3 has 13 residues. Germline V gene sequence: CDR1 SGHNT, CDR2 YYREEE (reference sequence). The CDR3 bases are TGTGCCAGCAGCCCTGGAGGGGGCAATGAGCAGTTCTTC. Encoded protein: CASSPGGGNEQFF. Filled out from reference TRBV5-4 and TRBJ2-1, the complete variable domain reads ETGVTQSPTHLIKTRGQQVTLRCSSQSGHNTVSWYQQALGQGPQFIFQYYREEENGRGNFPPRFSGLQFPNYSSELNVNALELDDSALYLCASSPGGGNEQFFGPGTRLTVL.

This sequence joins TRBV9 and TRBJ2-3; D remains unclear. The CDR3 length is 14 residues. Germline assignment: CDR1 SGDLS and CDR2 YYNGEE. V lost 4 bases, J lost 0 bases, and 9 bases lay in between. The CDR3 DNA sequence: TGTGCCAGCAGCCGTACCAGAAGCACAGATACGCAGTATTTT. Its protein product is CASSRTRSTDTQYF.

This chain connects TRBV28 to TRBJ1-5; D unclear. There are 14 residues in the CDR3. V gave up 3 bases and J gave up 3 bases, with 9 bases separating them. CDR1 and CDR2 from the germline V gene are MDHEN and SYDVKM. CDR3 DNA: TGTGCCAGCAGTTTTCGAGGTCACAATCAGCCCCAGCATTTT. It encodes CASSFRGHNQPQHF.

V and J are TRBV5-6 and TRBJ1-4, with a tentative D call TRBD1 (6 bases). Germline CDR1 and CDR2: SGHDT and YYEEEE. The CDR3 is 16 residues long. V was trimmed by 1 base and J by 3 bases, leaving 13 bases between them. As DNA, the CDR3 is TGTGCCAGCAGCTTGCTCTTACCAGGGGCTAATGAAAAACTGTTTTTT. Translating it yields CASSLLLPGANEKLFF.

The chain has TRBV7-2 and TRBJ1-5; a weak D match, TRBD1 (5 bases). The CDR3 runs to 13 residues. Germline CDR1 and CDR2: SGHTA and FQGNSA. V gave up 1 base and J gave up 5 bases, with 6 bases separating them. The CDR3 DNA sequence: TGTGCCAGCAGCTTAGGGGACTATCAGCCCCAGCATTTT. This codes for CASSLGDYQPQHF.

The CDR3 region is CASRTRRGGRETQYF. The CDR3 DNA follows: TGTGCCAGCAGGACGAGGCGGGGGGGCCGAGAGACCCAGTACTTC. This chain uses TRBV5-4 with TRBJ2-5, with 9 bases lining up with TRBD2. The junction had 9 bases not matched to a gene; V was cut back by 5 bases and J by 4 bases. The CDR3 runs to 15 residues. From germline, CDR1 is SGHNT and CDR2 YYREEE (reference sequence).

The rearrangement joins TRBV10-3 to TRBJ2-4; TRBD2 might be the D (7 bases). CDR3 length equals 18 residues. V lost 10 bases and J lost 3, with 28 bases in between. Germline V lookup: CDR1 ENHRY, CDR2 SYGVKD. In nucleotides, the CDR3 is TGTGCCAGCAAGGGGGGGGCCGGGTGGCAGATGGACAAAAACATTCAGTACTTC. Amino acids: CASKGGAGWQMDKNIQYF.

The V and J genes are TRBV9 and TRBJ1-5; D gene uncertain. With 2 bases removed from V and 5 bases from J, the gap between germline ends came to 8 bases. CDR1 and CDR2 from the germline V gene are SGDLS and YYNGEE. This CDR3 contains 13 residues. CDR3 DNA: TGTGCCAGCAGCGTCGACACGTATCAGCCCCAGCATTTT. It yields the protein CASSVDTYQPQHF.

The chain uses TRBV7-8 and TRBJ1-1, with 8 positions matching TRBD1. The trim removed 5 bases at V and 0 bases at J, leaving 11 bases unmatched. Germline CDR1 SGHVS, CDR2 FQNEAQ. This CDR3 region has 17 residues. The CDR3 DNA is TGTGCCAGCAGCCCCTCACAGGGGGATGTTATGAACACTGAAGCTTTCTTT. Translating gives CASSPSQGDVMNTEAFF.

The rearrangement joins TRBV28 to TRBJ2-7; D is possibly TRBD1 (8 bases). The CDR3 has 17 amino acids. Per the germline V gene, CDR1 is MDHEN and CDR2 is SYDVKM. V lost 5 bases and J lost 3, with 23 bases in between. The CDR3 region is CASSPDRGLPTHYEQYF. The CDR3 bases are TGTGCCAGCAGTCCCGACAGGGGACTACCTACACACTACGAGCAGTACTTC.

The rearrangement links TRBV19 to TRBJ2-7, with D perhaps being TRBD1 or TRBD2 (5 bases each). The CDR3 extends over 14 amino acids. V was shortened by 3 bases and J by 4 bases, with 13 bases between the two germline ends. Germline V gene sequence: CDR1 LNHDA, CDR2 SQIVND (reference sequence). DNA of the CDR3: TGTGCCAGTAGTATTCGGGACGGATCATACGAGCAGTACTTC. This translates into CASSIRDGSYEQYF.

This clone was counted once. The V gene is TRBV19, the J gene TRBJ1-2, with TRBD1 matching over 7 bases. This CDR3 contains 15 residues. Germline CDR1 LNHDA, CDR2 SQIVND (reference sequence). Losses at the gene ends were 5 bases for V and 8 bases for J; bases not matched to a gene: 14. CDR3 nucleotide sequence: TGTGCCAGTAGTCTAGCGTCCGGGACAGTCGGAGGCTACACCTTC. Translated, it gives CASSLASGTVGGYTF.

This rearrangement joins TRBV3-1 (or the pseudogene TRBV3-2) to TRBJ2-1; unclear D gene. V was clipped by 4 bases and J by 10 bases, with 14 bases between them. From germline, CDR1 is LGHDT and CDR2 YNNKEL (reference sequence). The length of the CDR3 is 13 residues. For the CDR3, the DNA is TGTGCCAGCAGCCCGGATCTAGATGTGGAGCAGTTCTTC. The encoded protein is CASSPDLDVEQFF.

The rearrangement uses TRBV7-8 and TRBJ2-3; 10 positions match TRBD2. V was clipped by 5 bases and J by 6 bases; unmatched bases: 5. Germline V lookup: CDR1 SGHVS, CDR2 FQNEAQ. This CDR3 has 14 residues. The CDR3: CASSPAGGSDTQYF. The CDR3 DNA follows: TGTGCCAGCAGCCCAGCGGGGGGGTCTGATACGCAGTATTTT.

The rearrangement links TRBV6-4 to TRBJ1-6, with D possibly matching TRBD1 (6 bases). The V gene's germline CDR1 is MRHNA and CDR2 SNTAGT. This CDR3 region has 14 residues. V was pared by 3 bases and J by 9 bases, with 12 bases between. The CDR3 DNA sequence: TGTGCCAGCAGTGATGGGGTCAGGGGTTCACCCCTCCACTTT. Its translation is CASSDGVRGSPLHF.

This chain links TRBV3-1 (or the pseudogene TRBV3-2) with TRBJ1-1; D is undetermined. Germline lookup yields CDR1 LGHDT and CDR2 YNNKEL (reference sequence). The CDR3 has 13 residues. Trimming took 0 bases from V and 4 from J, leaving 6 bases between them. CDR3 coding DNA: TGTGCCAGCAGCCAAGATCGGGGCACTGAAGCTTTCTTT. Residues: CASSQDRGTEAFF.

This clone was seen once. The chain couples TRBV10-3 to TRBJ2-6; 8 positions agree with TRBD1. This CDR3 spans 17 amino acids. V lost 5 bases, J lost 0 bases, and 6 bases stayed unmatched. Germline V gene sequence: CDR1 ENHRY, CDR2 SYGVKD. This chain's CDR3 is CAISTGTGLSGANVLTF. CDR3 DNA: TGTGCCATCAGTACCGGGACAGGACTCTCTGGGGCCAACGTCCTGACTTTC.

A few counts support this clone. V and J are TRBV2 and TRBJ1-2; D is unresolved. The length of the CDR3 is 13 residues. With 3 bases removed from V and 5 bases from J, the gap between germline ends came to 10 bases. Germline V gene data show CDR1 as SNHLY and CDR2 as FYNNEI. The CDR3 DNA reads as TGTGCCAGCAGTGAGTCAGGATTATATGGCTACACCTTC. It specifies CASSESGLYGYTF.

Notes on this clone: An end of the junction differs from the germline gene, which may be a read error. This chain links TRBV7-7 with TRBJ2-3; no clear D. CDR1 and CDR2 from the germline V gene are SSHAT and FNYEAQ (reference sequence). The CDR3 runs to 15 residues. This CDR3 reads CASSLGSGRTDTQYF. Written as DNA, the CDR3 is TGTGCTAGCAGCTTAGGTTCCGGCAGGACAGATACGCAGTATTTT.

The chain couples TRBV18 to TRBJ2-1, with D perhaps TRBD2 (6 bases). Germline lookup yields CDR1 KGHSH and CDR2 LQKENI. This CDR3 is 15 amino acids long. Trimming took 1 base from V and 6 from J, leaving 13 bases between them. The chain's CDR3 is CASSPLGLARNEQFF. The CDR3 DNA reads TGTGCCAGCTCACCACTGGGCCTAGCGCGCAATGAGCAGTTCTTC.

The CDR3 bases are TGCGCCAGCAGAAAAAATCCCGAACAGGGGAGCCCCTACGAGCAGTACTTC. Amino acid sequence: CASRKNPEQGSPYEQYF. This rearrangement joins TRBV5-1 to TRBJ2-7, with 7 bases fitting TRBD1. The CDR3 extends over 17 amino acids. With 5 bases clipped from V and 2 bases from J, the junction kept 16 bases outside the gene matches. Germline CDR1 reads SGHRS; CDR2 reads YFSETQ.

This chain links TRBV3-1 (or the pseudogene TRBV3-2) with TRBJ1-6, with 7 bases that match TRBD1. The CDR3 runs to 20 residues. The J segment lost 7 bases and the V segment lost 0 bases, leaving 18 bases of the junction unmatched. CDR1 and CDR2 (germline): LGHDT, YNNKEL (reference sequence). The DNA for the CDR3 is TGTGCCAGCAGCCAAGAAGGGATAGGGGGCGCGTGGTATGGGAATTCACCCCTCCACTTT. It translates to CASSQEGIGGAWYGNSPLHF.

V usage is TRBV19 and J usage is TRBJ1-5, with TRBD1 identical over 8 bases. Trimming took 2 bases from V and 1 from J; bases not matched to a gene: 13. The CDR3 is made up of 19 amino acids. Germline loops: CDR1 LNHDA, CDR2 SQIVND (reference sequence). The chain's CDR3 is CASSIWGQVPVGSNQPQHF. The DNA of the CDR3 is TGTGCCAGTAGTATATGGGGACAGGTTCCTGTCGGCAGCAATCAGCCCCAGCATTTT.

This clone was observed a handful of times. CDR3 DNA sequence: TGTGCCAGCAGTTACATGCCCGGGGGCGCTGGTGAAAAACTGTTTTTT. Amino acid sequence: CASSYMPGGAGEKLFF. V is TRBV6-5 and J is TRBJ1-4; a weak D match, TRBD1 (6 bases). V was trimmed by 2 bases and J by 7 bases, leaving 17 bases between them. The CDR3 contains 16 residues. Per germline, CDR1 MNHEY and CDR2 SVGAGI.

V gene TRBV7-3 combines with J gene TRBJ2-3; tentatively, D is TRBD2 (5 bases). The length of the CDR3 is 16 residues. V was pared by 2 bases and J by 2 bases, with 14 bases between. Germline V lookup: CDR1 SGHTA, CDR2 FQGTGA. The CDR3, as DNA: TGTGCCAGCAGCTTATTCGCCAGCGGCCCCACAGATACGCAGTATTTT. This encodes CASSLFASGPTDTQYF.

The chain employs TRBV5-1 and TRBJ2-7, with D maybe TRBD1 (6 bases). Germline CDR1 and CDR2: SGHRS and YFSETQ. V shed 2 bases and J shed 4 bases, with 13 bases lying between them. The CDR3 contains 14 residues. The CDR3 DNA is TGCGCCAGCAGCTTTACGGACAGATGGTACGAGCAGTACTTC. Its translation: CASSFTDRWYEQYF. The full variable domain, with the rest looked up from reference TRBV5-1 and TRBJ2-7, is KAGVTQTPRYLIKTRGQQVTLSCSPISGHRSVSWYQQTPGQGLQFLFEYFSETQRNKGNFPGRFSGRQFSNSRSEMNVSTLELGDSALYLCASSFTDRWYEQYFGPGTRLTVT.